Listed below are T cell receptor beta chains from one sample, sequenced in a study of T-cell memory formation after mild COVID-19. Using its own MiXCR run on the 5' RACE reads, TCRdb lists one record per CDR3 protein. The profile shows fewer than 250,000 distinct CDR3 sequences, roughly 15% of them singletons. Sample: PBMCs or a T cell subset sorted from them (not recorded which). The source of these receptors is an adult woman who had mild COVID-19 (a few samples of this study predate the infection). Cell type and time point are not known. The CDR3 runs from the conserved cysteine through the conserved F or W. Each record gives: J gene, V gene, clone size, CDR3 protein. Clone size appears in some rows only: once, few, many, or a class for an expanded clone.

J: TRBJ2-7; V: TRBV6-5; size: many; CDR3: CASSIQGGEQYF
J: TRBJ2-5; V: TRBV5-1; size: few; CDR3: CASSSLLDRETQYF
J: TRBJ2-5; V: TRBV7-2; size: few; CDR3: CASSLRRNRGTETQYF
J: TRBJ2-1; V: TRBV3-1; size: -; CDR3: CASSRSDNLEQFF
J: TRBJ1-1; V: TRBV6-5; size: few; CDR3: CASSYGGAETEAFF
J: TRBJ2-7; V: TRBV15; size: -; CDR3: CATSSGTDVSYEQYF
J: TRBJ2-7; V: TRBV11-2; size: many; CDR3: CASSLRAPSYEQYF
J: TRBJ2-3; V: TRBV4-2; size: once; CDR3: CASSQTSGRAGDTQYF
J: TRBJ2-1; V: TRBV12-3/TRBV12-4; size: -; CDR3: CATTSGRKGSYNEQFF
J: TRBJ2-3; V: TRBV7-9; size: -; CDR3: CASNPLTDTQYF
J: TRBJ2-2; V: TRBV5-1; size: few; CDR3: CASSLAKVSGQAGELFF
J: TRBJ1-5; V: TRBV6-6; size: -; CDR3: CASSPAAGARGVQNQPQHF
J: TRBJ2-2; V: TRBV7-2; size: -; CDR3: CASSLVPGTLMTGELFF
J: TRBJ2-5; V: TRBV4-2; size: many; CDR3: CASSQEAGRETQYF
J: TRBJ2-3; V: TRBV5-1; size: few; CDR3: CASSFNSDTQYF
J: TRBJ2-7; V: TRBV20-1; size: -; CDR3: CSAPGQGKAQYF
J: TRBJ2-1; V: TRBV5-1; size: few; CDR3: CASSLLSRSYNEQFF
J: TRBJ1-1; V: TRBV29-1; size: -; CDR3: CSVRRVLLSGGDLAFF
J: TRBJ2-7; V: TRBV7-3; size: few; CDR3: CASSLIPRVGVGEQYF
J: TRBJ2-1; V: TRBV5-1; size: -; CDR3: CASSRIFLAGGSYNEQFF
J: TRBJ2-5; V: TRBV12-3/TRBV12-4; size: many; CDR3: CASTVGGGVTQYF
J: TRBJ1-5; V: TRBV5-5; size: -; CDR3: CASSLERQGLQPQHF
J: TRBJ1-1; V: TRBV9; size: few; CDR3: CASSVGLGYTEAFF
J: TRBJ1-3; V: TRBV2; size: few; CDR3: CATDPDRRVRGNTIYF